This note documents a single TCR beta chain sequence. The target antigen is unknown. This sample is drawn from a study of Tregs in tolerant kidney transplant recipients. Study observations and caveats: The small number of patients limits these findings pending further validation. Activated donor B cell expansion appeared to reveal the most relevant donor-specific TCRbeta repertoire. Biological reproducibility was not directly addressed, but technical replication error appeared minimal.

Clones were read by immunoSEQ multiplex PCR, and TCRdb kept only the in-frame ones, dropping some. The sample shows roughly 250,000 clones, 84% of them seen only once. CD4+CD25+CD127- Tregs, CD4+CD25- non-Tregs, CD4 and CD8 cells were sorted. Germline values: CDR1 SGHRS, CDR2 YFSETQ. The V gene lost 7 bases and the J gene lost 0 bases, with 13 bases spanning the gap. CDR3 length equals 15 residues. This receptor was taken from a human donor in good health. This chain joins TRBV5-1 and TRBJ2-2; weak D call: TRBD2 (7 bases). Sequencing was done on a sample of CD4+ T cells from blood. The CDR3 nucleotides are TGCGCCAGCCGGGGGGCTACACCGAACACCGGGGAGCTGTTTTTT. It is translated as CASRGATPNTGELFF.